The rows below give T cell receptor beta chains drawn from one sample of a study of shared clonotypes between healthy human individuals. Sequenced by immunoSEQ multiplex PCR; TCRdb stores in-frame clones only, minus some. The sample comprises about 2.2 million clones, 93% of which are singletons, and around 1.7% rests with the top ten. The sample taken for sequencing was naive CD8+ T cells from PBMCs. Every receptor here comes from a man aged 18 to 30 in good health. Some clones in this sample may be carry-over from other donors' samples. CDR3s include the opening cysteine and the closing phenylalanine or tryptophan. Each record gives: clone size, D gene, J gene, V gene, CDR3 protein. The D gene is left open where the match is weak. Clone size is not always given. Where it is, it says once, few, many or a class for expanded clones.

>.|.|TRBJ2-7|TRBV11-2
CASSPGIYEQYF
>.|TRBD1|TRBJ2-5|TRBV11-2
CASSVTGGIAETQYF
>.|.|TRBJ2-5|TRBV27
CASSFDSSQVETQYF
>.|TRBD2|TRBJ2-2|TRBV27
CASSPGLAGSFGELFF
>.|TRBD2|TRBJ2-1|TRBV9
CASSDGLAGVPNHNEQFF
>.|.|TRBJ2-7|TRBV4-2
CASSQGNWASYEQYF
>.|TRBD1|TRBJ2-7|TRBV27
CASSTQGASSYEQYF
>.|TRBD2|TRBJ2-1|TRBV12-5
CASAPSGNIYNEQFF
>.|.|TRBJ1-1|TRBV13
CASSANLRESTEAFF
>once|TRBD1|TRBJ2-7|TRBV7-6
CASSPRTGHYEQYF
>.|.|TRBJ1-1|TRBV4-1
CASSHSLGTEAFF
>once|TRBD1|TRBJ2-7|TRBV9
CASSPPGQGEEQYF
>.|.|TRBJ2-2|TRBV14
CASSQAYTGELFF
>.|.|TRBJ2-5|TRBV7-8
CASSLVFREETQYF
>.|.|TRBJ2-3|TRBV5-5
CASNPGEFSTDTQYF
>.|TRBD1|TRBJ2-5|TRBV7-9
CASSSRDSQETQYF
>few|.|TRBJ1-2|TRBV29-1
CSVVEHGTTNYGYTF
>.|.|TRBJ2-5|TRBV11-1
CASSLWTNQETQYF
>.|.|TRBJ1-1|TRBV29-1
CSVEKGGGGREAFF
>.|.|TRBJ2-7|TRBV18
CASSPGRERHEQYF
>.|.|TRBJ1-3|TRBV28
CASRRNQGSGNTIYF
>.|.|TRBJ2-3|TRBV27
CASRDRLTLEPSTDTQYF
>.|.|TRBJ2-7|TRBV6-6
CASSYSTGRTSYEQYF
>once|TRBD1|TRBJ2-5|TRBV5-1
CASSSGEGARETQYF
>.|.|TRBJ2-5|TRBV5-1
CASSLSGRRETQYF
>.|TRBD2|TRBJ2-7|TRBV4-1
CASSRLTSGSSYEQYF